Included here is one T cell receptor beta chain sequence, with context. As yet, its antigen is unknown. This entry belongs to a study of cytomegalovirus exposure and HLA in healthy donors. In the study overall: A subsequent analysis stated that the 120 validation repertoires were run on the same platform as the approximately 610 first-cohort repertoires.

Study results and caveats: It was found in a later analysis that first-cohort TCR clusters tended to co-occur in the 120 validation repertoires. With high specificity and sensitivity, the classifier reportedly diagnosed cytomegalovirus status. The study listed approximately 160 cytomegalovirus-associated TCR beta chains.

Using immunoSEQ multiplex PCR, the repertoire was profiled, and TCRdb retains in-frame clones only, with some absent. The sample carries under 250,000 clones, roughly 77% recorded once. Germline CDR1 LNHDA, CDR2 SQIVND (reference sequence). The CDR3 has 13 amino acids. J gave up 10 bases and V 6 bases, and 7 bases lay outside the gene matches. The clonotype comes from a woman aged 25 to 45 in good health and CMV-seronegative. The material sequenced was PBMCs. V is TRBV19 and J is TRBJ2-1, with TRBD2 matching over 9 bases. The CDR3: CASSPQTSGEQFF. CDR3 coding DNA: TGTGCCAGTAGCCCCCAGACTAGCGGAGAGCAGTTCTTC.